Listed below are T cell receptor beta chains from one sample, sequenced in a study of cytomegalovirus exposure and HLA in healthy donors. Repertoires were generated with immunoSEQ multiplex PCR, while TCRdb's copy carries only in-frame clones and drops some. The listing contains about 33,000 clones. Sequencing was carried out using PBMCs. Every receptor here comes from a man aged 40-49 years in good health and CMV-seronegative. The CDR3 runs from the conserved cysteine through the conserved F or W. The order of the fields is clone size, D gene, J gene, CDR3 length, V gene, CDR3 DNA, CDR3 protein. D genes are given only for firm matches. Clone size is shown for a subset of rows, as once, few, many or a class of expanded clone.

NA	NA	TRBJ1-2	14	TRBV7-9	TGTGCCAGCAGCTTAGTAGTGGGGCAGGATGGCTACACCTTC	CASSLVVGQDGYTF
NA	TRBD1	TRBJ2-3	14	TRBV6-5	TGTGCCAGCAGTTCACGACAGGGGACAGATACGCAGTATTTT	CASSSRQGTDTQYF
NA	NA	TRBJ2-3	15	TRBV6-5	TGTGCCAGCAGTATACAAGGACAGAGCACAGATACGCAGTATTTT	CASSIQGQSTDTQYF
NA	NA	TRBJ1-2	13	TRBV30	TGTGCCTGGGGCGCGGGCTTCAACTATGGCTACACCTTC	CAWGAGFNYGYTF
NA	TRBD1	TRBJ1-6	15	TRBV30	TGTGCCTGGAGTTATGGGACAGAGTATAATTCACCCCTCCACTTT	CAWSYGTEYNSPLHF
NA	TRBD1	TRBJ1-3	15	TRBV5-6	TGTGCCAGCAGCCGACAGGGCCTCTCTGGAAACACCATATATTTT	CASSRQGLSGNTIYF
NA	NA	TRBJ2-2	13	TRBV6-4	TGTGCCAGCAGTGATGGGCTGACCGGGGAGCTGTTTTTT	CASSDGLTGELFF
NA	NA	TRBJ1-1	14	TRBV7-9	TGTGCCAGCAGCTTATTCGCAGGGAACACTGAAGCTTTCTTT	CASSLFAGNTEAFF
NA	TRBD2	TRBJ2-3	15	TRBV5-1	TGCGCCAGCAGCGGCACTAGCGCCAGCACAGATACGCAGTATTTT	CASSGTSASTDTQYF
NA	TRBD2	TRBJ2-1	17	TRBV18	TGTGCCAGCTCACCATCTGTAGCTAGCGGGTATTACAATGAGCAGTTCTTC	CASSPSVASGYYNEQFF
NA	TRBD1	TRBJ2-7	14	TRBV4-2	TGTGCCAGCAGGGGGACAGTAAGCCGCGCCGAGCAGTACTTC	CASRGTVSRAEQYF
NA	TRBD1	TRBJ1-4	17	TRBV27	TGTGCCAGCAGTCCCCAAATCCCCGGGACAGGGCGAGAAAAACTGTTTTTT	CASSPQIPGTGREKLFF
NA	NA	TRBJ1-2	14	TRBV13	TGTGCCAGCAGCGTAAGCCACTTTTCAAAGGGCTACACCTTC	CASSVSHFSKGYTF
NA	NA	TRBJ1-1	16	TRBV4-1	TGCGCCAGCAGCCAAGGTTGGGCCGGAATGAACACTGAAGCTTTCTTT	CASSQGWAGMNTEAFF
NA	NA	TRBJ1-5	15	TRBV25-1	TGTGCCAGCTCAGGGTCAGCGTTGGGCAATCAGCCCCAGCATTTT	CASSGSALGNQPQHF
NA	TRBD1	TRBJ1-2	13	TRBV6-6	TGTGCCAGCAGTTTGGCAGGGACAGATGGCTACACCTTC	CASSLAGTDGYTF
NA	TRBD1	TRBJ2-1	17	TRBV6-1	TGTGCCAGCAGTGAATTCGGGTTGGACAGGGCCCTCAATGAGCAGTTCTTC	CASSEFGLDRALNEQFF
NA	NA	TRBJ1-2	14	TRBV30	TGTGCCTGGAGTGGAACCCTTCCCGGGGATGGCTACACCTTC	CAWSGTLPGDGYTF
medium-sized	NA	TRBJ1-1	14	TRBV14	TGTGCCAGCAGCGGGTCTCTACGGAGCACTGAAGCTTTCTTT	CASSGSLRSTEAFF
NA	NA	TRBJ2-5	14	TRBV5-1	TGCGCCAGCAGCTTGGCCTCCCCTAGGGAGACCCAGTACTTC	CASSLASPRETQYF
medium-sized	NA	TRBJ1-2	12	TRBV5-4	TGTGCCAGCAGCGCAGACACGTATGGCTACACCTTC	CASSADTYGYTF
medium-sized	TRBD2	TRBJ2-1	14	TRBV4-3	TGCGCCAGCAGTGCGGGACTAGCGAATGATGAGCAGTTCTTC	CASSAGLANDEQFF
NA	NA	TRBJ2-2	13	TRBV11-3	TGTGCCAGCAGCTTAGTCTTCCTCGGGGAGCTGTTTTTT	CASSLVFLGELFF
NA	NA	TRBJ2-4	14	TRBV30	TGTGCCTGGAGTGTTAGCATGACCAAAAACATTCAGTACTTC	CAWSVSMTKNIQYF
NA	TRBD1	TRBJ1-1	14	TRBV7-9	TGTGCCAGCAGCTTTCAGGGGGCGAACACTGAAGCTTTCTTT	CASSFQGANTEAFF
NA	NA	TRBJ2-7	11	TRBV30	NA	CAWGVGAGRYF
NA	TRBD2	TRBJ2-1	16	TRBV4-2	TGTGCCAGCAGCCAAGTGCCGAGCGGGGCAGACAATGAGCAGTTCTTC	CASSQVPSGADNEQFF
NA	TRBD2	TRBJ2-2	16	TRBV6-4	TGTGCCAGCAGTGAGCGAGCGGGAGTAGGTACCGGGGAGCTGTTTTTT	CASSERAGVGTGELFF
NA	NA	TRBJ1-1	13	TRBV2	TGTGCCAGCAGCGATCAGGGGACCACTGAAGCTTTCTTT	CASSDQGTTEAFF
NA	NA	TRBJ1-2	15	TRBV4-1	TGCGCCAGCAGCCAAGATCTTACAGGTACCCATGGCTACACCTTC	CASSQDLTGTHGYTF
NA	TRBD1	TRBJ1-5	15	TRBV30	TGTGCCTGGAGCCAAGGGACAGGGATAATTCAGCCCCAGCATTTT	CAWSQGTGIIQPQHF
NA	NA	TRBJ1-1	14	TRBV7-9	TGTGCCAGCAGCCCTCAGGGTGGAAACACTGAAGCTTTCTTT	CASSPQGGNTEAFF
NA	NA	TRBJ1-2	12	TRBV7-9	TGTGCCAGCAGTCGGGGTGATTATGGCTACACCTTC	CASSRGDYGYTF
NA	NA	TRBJ1-1	14	TRBV6-5	TGTGCCAGTCTGTACAGGTCGGGAGATACTGAAGCCTTCTTT	CASLYRSGDTEAFF
NA	TRBD1	TRBJ2-1	16	TRBV29-1	TGCAGCGTTGAAGGGGACAGGGCTGGATCCTACAATGAGCAGTTCTTC	CSVEGDRAGSYNEQFF
NA	TRBD1	TRBJ1-2	13	TRBV5-3	TGTGCCAGAAGCTTACAGGGGGTCTATGGCTACACCTTC	CARSLQGVYGYTF
NA	NA	TRBJ1-2	16	TRBV9	TGTGCCAGCAGCCCCGGGGCGGGGGGATTGCTCTATGGCTACACCTTC	CASSPGAGGLLYGYTF
NA	NA	TRBJ1-3	16	TRBV4-3	TGCGCCAGCAGCCAAGCGCCAGACAACTCTGGAAACACCATATATTTT	CASSQAPDNSGNTIYF
NA	TRBD1	TRBJ1-2	13	TRBV18	TGTGCCAGCTCACCTTCAGGGGGCGATGGCTACACCTTC	CASSPSGGDGYTF
NA	NA	TRBJ2-3	17	TRBV4-2	TGTGCCAGCAGCCAAGATCAGGGGAGACTTAGCACAGATACGCAGTATTTT	CASSQDQGRLSTDTQYF
NA	TRBD1	TRBJ2-1	13	TRBV30	TGTGCCTGGGGACACAGGGGTCCCGTTGAGCAGTTCTTC	CAWGHRGPVEQFF